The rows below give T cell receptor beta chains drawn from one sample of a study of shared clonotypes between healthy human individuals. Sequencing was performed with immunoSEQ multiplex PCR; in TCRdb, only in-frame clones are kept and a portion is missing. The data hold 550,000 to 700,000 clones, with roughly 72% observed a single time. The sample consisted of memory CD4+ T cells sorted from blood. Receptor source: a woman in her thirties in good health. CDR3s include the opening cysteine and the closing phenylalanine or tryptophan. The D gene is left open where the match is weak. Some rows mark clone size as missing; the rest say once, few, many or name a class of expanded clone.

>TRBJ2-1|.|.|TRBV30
TGTGCCTGGAGTGTACTCTGGGATGAGCAGTTCTTC
CAWSVLWDEQFF
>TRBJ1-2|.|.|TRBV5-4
TGTGCCAGCAGCCGAGCCGCCACGAACTATGGCTACACCTTC
CASSRAATNYGYTF
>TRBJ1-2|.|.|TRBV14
TGTGCCAGCAGCCCCCAAACTAACTATGGCTACACCTTC
CASSPQTNYGYTF
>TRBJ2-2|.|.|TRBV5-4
TGTGCCAGCGGGACGACCACCGGGGAGCTGTTTTTT
CASGTTTGELFF
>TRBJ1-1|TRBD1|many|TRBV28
TGTGCCAGCAGGCGACAGGGGGTAATCACTGAAGCTTTCTTT
CASRRQGVITEAFF
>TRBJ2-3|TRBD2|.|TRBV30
TGTGCCTGGAGTACCTCTAGCGGGAGTTTTGATACGCAGTATTTT
CAWSTSSGSFDTQYF
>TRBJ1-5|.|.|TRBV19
TGTGCCAGTAGTATAGAGGGGAGGGGAGTCGGCAATCAGCCCCAGCATTTT
CASSIEGRGVGNQPQHF
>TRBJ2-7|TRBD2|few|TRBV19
TGTGCCAGTAGTATCTTCACTAGCGGAGGCTACGAGCAGTACTTC
CASSIFTSGGYEQYF
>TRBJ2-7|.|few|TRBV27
TGTGCCAGCACCCCTCAGGCGGGGGAGCAGTACTTC
CASTPQAGEQYF
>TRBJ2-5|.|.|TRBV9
TGTGCCAGCAGCGTAGGGACGTATAAAGAGACCCAGTACTTC
CASSVGTYKETQYF
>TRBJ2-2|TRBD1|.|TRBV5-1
TGCGCCAGCAGCTTTGGGGACAGGGGCCCCATTGGAGGCGGGGAGCTGTTTTTT
CASSFGDRGPIGGGELFF
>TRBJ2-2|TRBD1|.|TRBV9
TGTGCCAGCAGCGTAGACAGGGGGAACACCGGGGAGCTGTTTTTT
CASSVDRGNTGELFF
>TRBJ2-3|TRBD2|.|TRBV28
TGTGCCAGCAGTTTACCCCAGACTAGCGGGAGCGGGGATACGCAGTATTTT
CASSLPQTSGSGDTQYF
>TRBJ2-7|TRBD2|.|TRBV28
TGTGCCAGCAGTCCACCCCGGGGGGTCTACGAGCAGTACTTC
CASSPPRGVYEQYF
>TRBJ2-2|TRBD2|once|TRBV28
TGTGCCAGCAGTCAAACGGGAGGGCCTTTCGGGGAGCTGTTTTTT
CASSQTGGPFGELFF
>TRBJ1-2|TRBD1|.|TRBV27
TGTGCCAGCAGTCAGCGGACAGGGTTCGATGGCTACACCTTC
CASSQRTGFDGYTF
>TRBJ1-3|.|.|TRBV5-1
TGCGCCAGCAGCTTGGCCGACGTGGGGAACTCTGGAAACACCATATATTTT
CASSLADVGNSGNTIYF
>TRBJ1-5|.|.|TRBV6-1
TGTGCCAGCAGTGTTTGGACAGTTGATCAGCCCCAGCATTTT
CASSVWTVDQPQHF
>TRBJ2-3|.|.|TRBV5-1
TGCGCCAGCAGCTTGCCGCGGGACGGCACAGATACGCAGTATTTT
CASSLPRDGTDTQYF
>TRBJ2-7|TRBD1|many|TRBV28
TGTGCCAGCAGTATTCCGACAGGGGTGAGGGAGCAGTACTTC
CASSIPTGVREQYF
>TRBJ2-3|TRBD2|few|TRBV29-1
TGCAGCGCCGGACTAGCGGGAGGTGTCACAGATACGCAGTATTTT
CSAGLAGGVTDTQYF
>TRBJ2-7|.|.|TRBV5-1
TGCGCCAGCAGCCTCAGCGATCCGGACTACGAGCAGTACTTC
CASSLSDPDYEQYF
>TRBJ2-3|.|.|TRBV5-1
TGCGCCAGCATGAGGGAAAACACAGATACGCAGTATTTT
CASMRENTDTQYF
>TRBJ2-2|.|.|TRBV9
TGTGCCAGCAGCGGGGACACCACCGGGGAGCTGTTTTTT
CASSGDTTGELFF
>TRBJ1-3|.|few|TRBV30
TGTGCCTGGAGTGCACGGGGGGGACTGGGAAACACCATATATTTT
CAWSARGGLGNTIYF